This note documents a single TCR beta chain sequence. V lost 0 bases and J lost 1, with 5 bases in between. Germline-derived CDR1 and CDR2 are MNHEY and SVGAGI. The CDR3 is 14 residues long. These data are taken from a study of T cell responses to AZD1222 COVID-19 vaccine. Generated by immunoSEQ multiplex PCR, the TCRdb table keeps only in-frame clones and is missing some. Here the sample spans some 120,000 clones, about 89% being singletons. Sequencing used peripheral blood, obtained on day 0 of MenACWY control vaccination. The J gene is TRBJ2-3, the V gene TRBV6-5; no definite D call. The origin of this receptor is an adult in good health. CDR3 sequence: CASSYSAGTDTQYF. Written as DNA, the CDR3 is TGTGCCAGCAGTTACTCGGCGGGCACAGATACGCAGTATTTT.